This TCR beta chain came from a study of technical replicates of blood from several donors. Assay: immunoSEQ multiplex PCR; the TCRdb copy retains only in-frame clones and omits some. The sample shows tens of thousands of clones, approximately 84% of them seen only once. The CDR3 covers 12 residues. Germline V lookup: CDR1 MDHEN, CDR2 SYDVKM. J gave up 4 bases and V 7 bases, and 2 bases lay outside the gene matches. This chain uses TRBV28 with TRBJ1-1, with 8 bases identical to TRBD1. The sequence was obtained from a human donor in good health. Some clones in this sample may be carry-over from other donors' samples. The sequenced material came from PBMCs. CDR3 coding DNA: TGTGCCAGCAAAACAGGGGGCACTGAAGCTTTCTTT. Its protein product is CASKTGGTEAFF.